Sequencing of this TCR beta chain was carried out in a study of CD8 T cells in Susac syndrome. Study outcomes and limitations: TCR sequencing and HLA analysis covered a relatively small number of individuals.

Details on this clonotype: The antigen is not known.

With random hexamers, reverse transcription was performed on about 0.5 to 1 ug of RNA. The immunoSEQ assay covered 54 Vbeta and 13 Jbeta segments for CDR3. TCRdb processed the immunoSEQ multiplex PCR reads anew with MiXCR; each CDR3 protein has one entry. The sample holds tens of thousands of distinct CDR3 sequences, approximately 93% seen once. Through negative isolation, CD4+ and CD8+ T cells were obtained, while TEMRA cells were enriched using FACS. The CDR3 spans 12 residues. V lost 3 bases and J lost 4, with 5 bases in between. Sequences were obtained from CD8+ T cells from PBMCs. The receptor was isolated from a human donor in good health. This chain connects TRBV12-3 or TRBV12-4 to TRBJ2-3; D may be TRBD1 or TRBD2 (5 bases each). CDR3 in DNA: TGTGCCAGCAGTTTGGGGGCAGATACGCAGTATTTT. Translation: CASSLGADTQYF.